A selection of T cell receptor beta chains follows, all from one sample in a study of cytomegalovirus exposure and HLA in healthy donors. Repertoires were generated with immunoSEQ multiplex PCR, while TCRdb's copy carries only in-frame clones and drops some. The profile shows around 100,000 clones, 70% to 85% of them singletons. The sequenced sample consisted of PBMCs. The receptor source for this set is a woman in her 40s in good health and CMV-seropositive. The CDR3 runs from the conserved cysteine through the conserved F or W. Each record gives: clone size, J gene, CDR3 length, D gene, V gene, CDR3 DNA, CDR3 protein. The D gene is left open where the match is weak. A clone size is listed for some rows: how often the clone was seen (once, few, many), or a class if it is expanded.

>NA|TRBJ2-1|15|TRBD1|TRBV7-6
TGTGCCAGCAGCTCCTCGGGACAGTCCTACAATGAGCAGTTCTTC
CASSSSGQSYNEQFF
>few|TRBJ2-7|17|TRBD2|TRBV18
TGTGCCAGCTCACATGGGACTAGCGGGACCCCCCCTTACGAGCAGTACTTC
CASSHGTSGTPPYEQYF
>once|TRBJ1-4|14|NA|TRBV19
TGTGTCTCGGGACACCCTGCAACTAATGAAAAACTGTTTTTT
CVSGHPATNEKLFF
>NA|TRBJ2-7|15|NA|TRBV11-3
TGTGCCAGCAGAAAGGGAGGGGGGCGCGATTACGAGCAGTACTTC
CASRKGGGRDYEQYF
>few|TRBJ2-7|14|NA|TRBV5-4
TGTGCCAGCAGCTTGGCCCAGGGATATGGCGAGCAGTACTTC
CASSLAQGYGEQYF
>NA|TRBJ1-5|13|NA|TRBV2
TGTGCCAGCAGGGACACCCATTATCAGCCCCAGCATTTT
CASRDTHYQPQHF
>NA|TRBJ1-5|14|NA|TRBV19
TGTGCCAGTAGCCTCAGGGCAGGCAATCAGCCCCAGCATTTT
CASSLRAGNQPQHF
>NA|TRBJ2-1|17|TRBD2|TRBV15
TGTGCCACCAGCGGACAGAAACTAGCGGGAGATCACAATGAGCAGTTCTTC
CATSGQKLAGDHNEQFF
>NA|TRBJ2-2|18|TRBD2|TRBV6-1
TGTGCCAGCAGTGTGGACGGTAGTAGCGGGAGGTATACCGGGGAGCTGTTTTTT
CASSVDGSSGRYTGELFF
>NA|TRBJ1-6|14|TRBD1|TRBV7-9
TGTGCCAGCAGCTTGACAGGGGGCCATGCACCCCTCCACTTT
CASSLTGGHAPLHF
>NA|TRBJ2-7|14|NA|TRBV7-9
TGTGCCAGCAGCTTAGCGCTGGCCGGCGGGGAGCAGTACTTC
CASSLALAGGEQYF
>NA|TRBJ2-3|13|NA|TRBV11-3
TGTGCCAGCAGCTTAGGGAGTAGGGATACGCAGTATTTT
CASSLGSRDTQYF
>NA|TRBJ1-1|16|NA|TRBV23-1
TGCGCCAGCAGTCGATTGAGGTGGAGTGGTGTCACTGAAGCTTTCTTT
CASSRLRWSGVTEAFF
>once|TRBJ2-3|18|TRBD2|TRBV5-1
TGCGCCAGCAGCTCACTAGCGGGGGGACCCGGTAGCACAGATACGCAGTATTTT
CASSSLAGGPGSTDTQYF
>NA|TRBJ2-2|15|NA|TRBV2
TGTGCCAGCAGTGGAAGCGTGGCGAACACCGGGGAGCTGTTTTTT
CASSGSVANTGELFF
>NA|TRBJ1-2|16|NA|TRBV4-1
TGCGCCAGCAGCCAAGGGGAACAGGTGACTAACTATGGCTACACCTTC
CASSQGEQVTNYGYTF
>NA|TRBJ2-2|15|TRBD2|TRBV7-8
TGTGCCAGCAGATGGAGCGGGAAGTCAACCGGGGAGCTGTTTTTT
CASRWSGKSTGELFF
>NA|TRBJ1-2|14|TRBD1|TRBV6-1
TGTGCCAGCAGCACGGACAGGGGGGGCTATGGCTACACCTTC
CASSTDRGGYGYTF
>few|TRBJ1-1|12|NA|TRBV9
TGTGCCAGCAGCGAGCCCCTTGGTGAAGCTTTCTTT
CASSEPLGEAFF
>NA|TRBJ2-1|16|NA|TRBV11-1
TGTGCCAGCAGCCCCCTCCGGGACTGGAGCCTCAATGAGCAGTTCTTC
CASSPLRDWSLNEQFF
>few|TRBJ2-1|17|TRBD2|TRBV7-2
TGTGCCAGCAGCTTACTGCCCGCGGGGGTCTCCTACAATGAGCAGTTCTTC
CASSLLPAGVSYNEQFF
>NA|TRBJ1-1|14|TRBD1|TRBV5-1
TGCGCCAGCAGCTTCCTACAAACAGGGGGCGCCGCTTTCTTT
CASSFLQTGGAAFF
>once|TRBJ2-3|15|TRBD2|TRBV10-3
TGTGCCATCCTTCCAATAGCGGGAGGAACAGATACGCAGTATTTT
CAILPIAGGTDTQYF
>NA|TRBJ2-2|14|NA|TRBV25-1
TGTGCCAGCAGTCCCGGGGGTTCCACCGGGGAGCTGTTTTTT
CASSPGGSTGELFF
>NA|TRBJ1-1|14|NA|TRBV5-8
TGTGCCAGCAGCTTGGATGATCGGGACACTGAAGCTTTCTTT
CASSLDDRDTEAFF
>NA|TRBJ2-7|15|TRBD1|TRBV5-1
TGCGCCAGCAGCTTGGGACAGGGTGTAGAATACGAGCAGTACTTC
CASSLGQGVEYEQYF
>NA|TRBJ2-2|18|TRBD2|TRBV5-1
TGCGCCAGCAGCTTGTTATCAGGTAGCGGGAGCGGGACCGGGGAGCTGTTTTTT
CASSLLSGSGSGTGELFF
>few|TRBJ1-4|15|NA|TRBV5-6
TGTGCCAGCAGCTTGTACAGCGGCGTTAATGAAAAACTGTTTTTT
CASSLYSGVNEKLFF
>few|TRBJ2-2|15|NA|TRBV28
TGTGCCAGCAGTTTAGGTCAGACTTACACCGGGGAGCTGTTTTTT
CASSLGQTYTGELFF
>NA|TRBJ1-2|16|NA|TRBV4-1
TGCGCCAGCAGCCAAGATGGAGGTTTTGATGGCTATGGCTACACCTTC
CASSQDGGFDGYGYTF
>NA|TRBJ2-5|16|TRBD2|TRBV11-3
TGTGCCAGCAGCTTAGATCGCGCGGGAGAGGTAGAGACCCAGTACTTC
CASSLDRAGEVETQYF
>NA|TRBJ1-5|15|TRBD1|TRBV27
TGTGCCAGCAGTTCCCGGGACAGCCCAAATCAGCCCCAGCATTTT
CASSSRDSPNQPQHF
>NA|TRBJ1-1|15|NA|TRBV6-5
TGTGCCAGCAGTTCCCCATTTGCGCCAAACACTGAAGCTTTCTTT
CASSSPFAPNTEAFF
>few|TRBJ1-6|18|TRBD1|TRBV27
TGTGCCAGCAGTTTACCCCGGACAGGGAGCTCCTATAATTCACCCCTCCACTTT
CASSLPRTGSSYNSPLHF
>NA|TRBJ2-1|14|TRBD1|TRBV30
TGTGCCTGGAGTATGGGACAGGAGTACAATGAGCAGTTCTTC
CAWSMGQEYNEQFF
>NA|TRBJ2-2|16|TRBD2|TRBV5-1
TGCGCCAGCAGCTTGGCCGTCACTAGCGGGGCCGGGGAGCTGTTTTTT
CASSLAVTSGAGELFF
>NA|TRBJ1-2|14|NA|TRBV11-3
TGTGCCAGCAGCTTTGGGGGCAGGAACTATGGCTACACCTTC
CASSFGGRNYGYTF
>NA|TRBJ2-5|11|NA|TRBV20-1
TGCAGTGCTAGCTACAGGGAGACCCAGTACTTC
CSASYRETQYF
>NA|TRBJ2-7|13|NA|TRBV9
TGTGCCAGCAGCTCCACCCCGGGCTACGAGCAGTACTTC
CASSSTPGYEQYF
>NA|TRBJ2-2|17|TRBD1|TRBV13
TGTGCCAGCAGCACCCTAGACAGGGCCCTGAACACCGGGGAGCTGTTTTTT
CASSTLDRALNTGELFF
>NA|TRBJ1-4|16|NA|TRBV5-1
TGCGCCAGCAGCCGAACCGGGGTCAGTTCAGATGAAAAACTGTTTTTT
CASSRTGVSSDEKLFF
>NA|TRBJ2-7|17|NA|TRBV10-3
TGTGCCATCAGTGGGACTGGGACTCAACACTACTCCTACGAGCAGTACTTC
CAISGTGTQHYSYEQYF
>NA|TRBJ2-1|18|TRBD2|TRBV9
TGTGCCAGCAGCGCCCATAGCGGGAGGCCTAGCTCCTACAATGAGCAGTTCTTC
CASSAHSGRPSSYNEQFF
>NA|TRBJ1-3|11|NA|TRBV19
TGTGCCAGTAGTGAGAGAAACACCATATATTTT
CASSERNTIYF
>NA|TRBJ2-5|13|NA|TRBV5-1
TGCGCCAGCAGCTTAGGACAGCAAGAGACCCAGTACTTC
CASSLGQQETQYF
>once|TRBJ2-7|15|NA|TRBV7-8
TGTGCCTCATGGGTGGGGGCCGATCTCTCCTACGAGCAGTACTTC
CASWVGADLSYEQYF
>NA|TRBJ1-4|15|NA|TRBV5-1
TGCGCCAGCGCCATCCGGGGGGCAACTAATGAAAAACTGTTTTTT
CASAIRGATNEKLFF
>few|TRBJ2-7|16|TRBD2|TRBV11-2
TGTGCCAGCAGCTTAGATAGAGCGGGGGGGACCTACGAGCAGTACTTC
CASSLDRAGGTYEQYF